What follows describes a single T cell receptor beta chain. The sample has other DNA sequences that encode this CDR3 too. Looked up from germline, CDR1 is SGHNT and CDR2 is YYREEE (reference sequence). V was pared by 0 bases and J by 1 base, with 2 bases of the junction left unmatched. CDR3 length: 15 residues. The data were taken from a study of blood T cell repertoires in COVID-19. The wider study: COVID-19 samples from acute and convalescent phases originated in the United States, Italy and Spain. PBMCs, B-cell-depleted T cells, or T cells were the source of the cDNA or gDNA that made up the material.

Measured with immunoSEQ multiplex PCR; TCRdb has only the in-frame clones, and not every one. The top ten hold 3% to 4.5% of the sample, which has 330,000 or so clones, more than 70% seen once. The receptor was isolated from a woman aged 60-75 years with COVID-19, enrolled during active disease. Sample: peripheral blood. The J gene is TRBJ2-7, the V gene TRBV5-4, with 9 nucleotides matching TRBD2. As DNA, the CDR3 is TGTGCCAGCAGCTTGGGTAGCGGGGGATCCTACGAGCAGTACTTC. It encodes CASSLGSGGSYEQYF.